This T cell receptor beta chain was sequenced for a study of blood T cell repertoires in COVID-19. At the level of the study: Whether acute or convalescent, the COVID-19 samples came from the United States, Italy and Spain. T cells, B-cell-depleted T cells, or PBMCs provided the cDNA or gDNA that served as material.

In the original workflow: Amplification from reference gene primers served as the basis for estimated nucleated cell counts. Repertoires were generated with immunoSEQ multiplex PCR, while TCRdb's copy carries only in-frame clones and drops some. V, J and clone size derive from that table, while D and trimming were established from the DNA sequence. There are approximately 280,000 clones in the sample; roughly 80% occur only once, and more than 1.1% lies in the top ten. The trim removed 6 bases at V and 5 bases at J, leaving 5 bases unmatched. CDR1 is MDHEN and CDR2 is SYDVKM in the germline V gene. The CDR3 is 14 residues long.

The chain links TRBV28 to TRBJ2-5, with 11 bases aligning to TRBD2. This TCR was sampled from a human donor with COVID-19, enrolled during active disease. The donor label of this sample is uncertain. Sequenced input: peripheral blood. The CDR3, as DNA: TGTGCCAGCAGCCCGACTAGCGGGATGGAGACCCAGTACTTC. The encoded protein is CASSPTSGMETQYF.